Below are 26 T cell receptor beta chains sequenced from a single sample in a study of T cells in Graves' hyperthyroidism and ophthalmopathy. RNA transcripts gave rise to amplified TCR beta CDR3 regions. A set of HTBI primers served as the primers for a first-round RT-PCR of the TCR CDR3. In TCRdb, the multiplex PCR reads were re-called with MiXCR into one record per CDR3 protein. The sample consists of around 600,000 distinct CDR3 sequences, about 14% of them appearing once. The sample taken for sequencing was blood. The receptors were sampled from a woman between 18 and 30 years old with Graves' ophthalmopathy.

Here the CDR3 reads CASSGDRGSYEQYF. The CDR3 coding sequence is TGTGCCAGCAGTGGAGACAGGGGGAGTTACGAGCAGTACTTC. The rearrangement links TRBV2 to TRBJ2-7, with TRBD1 matching over 9 bases. Per the germline V gene, CDR1 is SNHLY and CDR2 is FYNNEI. CDR3 length: 14 residues. The J segment lost 4 bases and the V segment lost 4 bases, leaving 5 bases of the junction unmatched.

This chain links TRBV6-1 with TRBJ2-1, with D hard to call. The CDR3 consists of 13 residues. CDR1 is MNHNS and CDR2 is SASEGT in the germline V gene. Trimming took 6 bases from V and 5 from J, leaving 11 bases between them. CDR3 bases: TGTGCCAGCAGAAAACCTTCGGACAATGAGCAGTTCTTC. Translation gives CASRKPSDNEQFF.

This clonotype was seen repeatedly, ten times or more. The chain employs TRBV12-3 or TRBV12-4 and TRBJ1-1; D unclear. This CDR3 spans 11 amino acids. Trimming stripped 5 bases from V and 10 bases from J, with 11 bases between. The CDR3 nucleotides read TGTGCCAGCAGTCCCTCTAGGGTAGCTTTCTTT. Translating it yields CASSPSRVAFF.

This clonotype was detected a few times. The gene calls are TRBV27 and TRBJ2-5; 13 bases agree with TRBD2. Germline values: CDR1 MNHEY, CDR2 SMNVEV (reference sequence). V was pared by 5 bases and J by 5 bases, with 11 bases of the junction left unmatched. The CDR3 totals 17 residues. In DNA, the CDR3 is TGTGCCAGCAGTGGGATCGGACTAGCGGGAGCCGCGGAGACCCAGTACTTC. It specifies CASSGIGLAGAAETQYF.

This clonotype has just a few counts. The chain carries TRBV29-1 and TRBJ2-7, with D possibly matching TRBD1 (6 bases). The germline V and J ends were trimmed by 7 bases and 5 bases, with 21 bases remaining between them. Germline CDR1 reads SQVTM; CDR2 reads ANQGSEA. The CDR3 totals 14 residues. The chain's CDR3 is CSAIITGLVDEQYF. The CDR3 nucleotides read TGCAGCGCCATTATAACAGGGCTAGTGGACGAGCAGTACTTC.

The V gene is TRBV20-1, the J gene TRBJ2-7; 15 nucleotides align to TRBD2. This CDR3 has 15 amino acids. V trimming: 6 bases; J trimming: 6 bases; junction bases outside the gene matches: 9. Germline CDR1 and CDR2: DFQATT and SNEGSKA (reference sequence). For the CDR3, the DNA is TGCAGTGCCGAGGTTGGACTAGCGGGAGGGTCCGAGCAGTACTTC. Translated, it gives CSAEVGLAGGSEQYF.

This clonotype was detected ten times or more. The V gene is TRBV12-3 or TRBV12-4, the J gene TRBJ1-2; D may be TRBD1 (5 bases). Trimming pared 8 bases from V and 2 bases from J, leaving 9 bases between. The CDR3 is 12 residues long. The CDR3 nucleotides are TGTGCCAGCTCAGGGAAGAACTATGGCTACACCTTC. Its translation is CASSGKNYGYTF.

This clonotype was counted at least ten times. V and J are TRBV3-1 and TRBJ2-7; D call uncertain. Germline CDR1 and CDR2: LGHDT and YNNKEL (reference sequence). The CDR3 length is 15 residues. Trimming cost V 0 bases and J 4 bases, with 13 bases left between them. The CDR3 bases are TGTGCCAGCAGCCAAGAGGGGTCGGACGTTTACGAGCAGTACTTC. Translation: CASSQEGSDVYEQYF.

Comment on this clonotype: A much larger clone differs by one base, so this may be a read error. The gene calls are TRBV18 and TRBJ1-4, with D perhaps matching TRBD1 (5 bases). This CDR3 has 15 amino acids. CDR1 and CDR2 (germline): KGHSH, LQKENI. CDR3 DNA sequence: TGTGCCAGCTCACCAACTGTTCAGGGTAATGAAAAACTGCTTTTT. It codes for CASSPTVQGNEKLLF.

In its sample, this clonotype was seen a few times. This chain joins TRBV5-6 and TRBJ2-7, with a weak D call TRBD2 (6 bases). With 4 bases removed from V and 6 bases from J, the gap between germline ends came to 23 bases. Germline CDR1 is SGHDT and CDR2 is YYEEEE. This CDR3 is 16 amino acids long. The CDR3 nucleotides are TGTGCCAGCAGCACACTCTGGGACTCCAATCCGGGCGAGCAGTACTTC. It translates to CASSTLWDSNPGEQYF.

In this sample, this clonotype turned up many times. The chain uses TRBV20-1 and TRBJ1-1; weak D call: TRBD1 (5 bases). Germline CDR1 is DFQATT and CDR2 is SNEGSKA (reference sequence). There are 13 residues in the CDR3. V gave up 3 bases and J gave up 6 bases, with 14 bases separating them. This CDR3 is CSARGGLGAEAFF. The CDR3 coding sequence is TGCAGTGCTAGGGGGGGACTGGGCGCTGAAGCTTTCTTT.

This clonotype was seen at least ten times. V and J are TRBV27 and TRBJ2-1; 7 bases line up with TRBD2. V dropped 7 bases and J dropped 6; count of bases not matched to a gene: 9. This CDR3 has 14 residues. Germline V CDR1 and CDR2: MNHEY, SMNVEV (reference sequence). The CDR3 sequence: CASKNPGRANEQFF. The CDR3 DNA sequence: TGTGCCAGCAAGAACCCTGGGAGGGCCAATGAGCAGTTCTTC.

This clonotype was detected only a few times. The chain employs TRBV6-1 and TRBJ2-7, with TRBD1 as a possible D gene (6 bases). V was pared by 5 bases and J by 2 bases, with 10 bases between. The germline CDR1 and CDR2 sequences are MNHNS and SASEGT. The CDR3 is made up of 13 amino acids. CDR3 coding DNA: TGTGCCAGCAGTCCGGACAGCGCCTACGAGCAGTACTTC. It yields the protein CASSPDSAYEQYF.

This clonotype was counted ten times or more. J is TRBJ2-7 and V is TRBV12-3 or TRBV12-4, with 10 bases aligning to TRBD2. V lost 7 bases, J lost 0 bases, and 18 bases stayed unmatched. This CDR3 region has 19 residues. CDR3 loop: CASNPLWASGSVSSYEQYF. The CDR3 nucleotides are TGTGCCAGCAACCCCCTGTGGGCTAGCGGGAGCGTATCCTCCTACGAGCAGTACTTC.

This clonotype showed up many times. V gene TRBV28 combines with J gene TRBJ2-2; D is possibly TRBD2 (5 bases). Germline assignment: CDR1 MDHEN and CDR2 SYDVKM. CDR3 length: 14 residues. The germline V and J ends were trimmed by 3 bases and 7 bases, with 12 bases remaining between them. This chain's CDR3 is CASSFGGNDGELFF. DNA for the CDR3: TGTGCCAGCAGTTTCGGAGGCAATGACGGGGAGCTGTTTTTT.

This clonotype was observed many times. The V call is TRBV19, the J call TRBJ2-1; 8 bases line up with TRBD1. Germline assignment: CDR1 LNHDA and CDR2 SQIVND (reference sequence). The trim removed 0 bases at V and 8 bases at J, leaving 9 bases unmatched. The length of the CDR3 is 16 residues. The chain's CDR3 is CASSIESQGAIYEQFF. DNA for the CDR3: TGTGCCAGTAGTATAGAGTCCCAGGGGGCAATTTATGAGCAGTTCTTC.

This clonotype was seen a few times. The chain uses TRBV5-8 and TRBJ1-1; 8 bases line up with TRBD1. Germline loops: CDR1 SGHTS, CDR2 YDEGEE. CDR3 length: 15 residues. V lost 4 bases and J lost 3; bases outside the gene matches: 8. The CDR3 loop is CASSRGQGGDTEAFF. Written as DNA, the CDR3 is TGTGCCAGCAGCCGAGGACAGGGAGGCGACACTGAAGCTTTCTTT.

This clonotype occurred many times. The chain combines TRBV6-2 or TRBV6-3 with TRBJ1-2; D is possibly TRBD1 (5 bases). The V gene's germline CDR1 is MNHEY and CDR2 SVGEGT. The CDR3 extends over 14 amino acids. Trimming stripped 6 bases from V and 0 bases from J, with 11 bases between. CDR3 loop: CASRPGGANYGYTF. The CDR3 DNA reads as TGTGCCAGCAGGCCCGGGGGGGCTAACTATGGCTACACCTTC.

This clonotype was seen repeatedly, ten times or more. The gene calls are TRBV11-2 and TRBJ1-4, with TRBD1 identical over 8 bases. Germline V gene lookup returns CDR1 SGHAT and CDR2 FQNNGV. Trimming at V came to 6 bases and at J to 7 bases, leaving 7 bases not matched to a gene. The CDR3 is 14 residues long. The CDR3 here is CASRETGVGEKLFF. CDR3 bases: TGTGCCAGCAGGGAGACAGGGGTGGGTGAAAAACTGTTTTTT.

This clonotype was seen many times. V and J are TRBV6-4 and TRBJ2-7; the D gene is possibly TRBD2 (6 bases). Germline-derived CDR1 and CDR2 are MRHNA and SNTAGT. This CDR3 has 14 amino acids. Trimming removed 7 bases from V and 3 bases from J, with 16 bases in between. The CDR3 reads CASIWGDGLYEQYF. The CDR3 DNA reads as TGTGCCAGCATCTGGGGGGACGGACTCTACGAGCAGTACTTC.

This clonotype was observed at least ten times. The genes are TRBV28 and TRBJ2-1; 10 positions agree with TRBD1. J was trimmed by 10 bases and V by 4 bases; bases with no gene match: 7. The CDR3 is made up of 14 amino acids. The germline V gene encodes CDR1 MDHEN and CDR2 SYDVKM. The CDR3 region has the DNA TGTGCCAGCAGTTCTACCGGGACAGGGGAGGAGCAGTTCTTC. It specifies CASSSTGTGEEQFF.

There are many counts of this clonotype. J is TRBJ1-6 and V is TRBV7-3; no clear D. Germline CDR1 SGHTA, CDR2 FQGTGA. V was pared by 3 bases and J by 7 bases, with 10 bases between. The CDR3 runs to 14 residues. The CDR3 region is CASSFNGLNSPLHF. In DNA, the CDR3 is TGTGCCAGCAGCTTTAACGGGCTAAATTCACCCCTCCACTTT.

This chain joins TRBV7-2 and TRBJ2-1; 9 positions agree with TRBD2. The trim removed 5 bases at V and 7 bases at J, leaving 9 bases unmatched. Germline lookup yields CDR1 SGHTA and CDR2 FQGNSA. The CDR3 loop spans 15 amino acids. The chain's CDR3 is CASSIRTSAKNEQFF. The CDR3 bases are TGTGCCAGCAGCATTCGGACTAGCGCCAAGAATGAGCAGTTCTTC.

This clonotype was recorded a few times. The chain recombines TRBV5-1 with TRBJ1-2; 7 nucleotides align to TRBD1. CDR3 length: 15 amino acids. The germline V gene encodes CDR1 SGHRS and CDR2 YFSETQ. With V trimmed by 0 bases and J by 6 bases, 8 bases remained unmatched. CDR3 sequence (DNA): TGCGCCAGCAGCTTGGTTGCAGGGGGAAAGGATGGCTACACCTTC. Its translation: CASSLVAGGKDGYTF.

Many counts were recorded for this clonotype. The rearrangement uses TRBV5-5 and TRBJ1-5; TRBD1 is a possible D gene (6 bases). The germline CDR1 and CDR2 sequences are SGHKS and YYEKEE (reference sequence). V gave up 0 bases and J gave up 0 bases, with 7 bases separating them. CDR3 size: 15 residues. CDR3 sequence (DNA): TGTGCCAGCAGCTTGGGGACAGTTAGCAATCAGCCCCAGCATTTT. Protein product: CASSLGTVSNQPQHF. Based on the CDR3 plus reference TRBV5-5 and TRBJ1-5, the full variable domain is DAGVTQSPTHLIKTRGQQVTLRCSPISGHKSVSWYQQVLGQGPQFIFQYYEKEERGRGNFPDRFSARQFPNYSSELNVNALLLGDSALYLCASSLGTVSNQPQHFGDGTRLSIL.

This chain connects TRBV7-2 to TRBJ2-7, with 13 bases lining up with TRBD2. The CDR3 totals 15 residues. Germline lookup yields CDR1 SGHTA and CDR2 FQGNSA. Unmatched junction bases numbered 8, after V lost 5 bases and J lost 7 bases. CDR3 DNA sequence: TGTGCCAGCAGCCCGGGGGTGGGACTAGCGGGAGAGCAGTACTTC. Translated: CASSPGVGLAGEQYF.